The 8 T cell receptor beta chains presented below share a single source sample, sequenced in a study of T cells in Graves' hyperthyroidism and ophthalmopathy. Amplification targeted TCR beta CDR3 regions from RNA transcripts. An initial round of RT-PCR targeting the TCR CDR3 relied on the HTBI primer set. One entry per CDR3 protein, called by TCRdb with MiXCR from the multiplex PCR reads. Of about half a million distinct CDR3 sequences listed, just under 20% were seen once; the top ten hold roughly 50%. The sequenced sample consisted of blood. Source of these receptors: a man aged 35-49 years with Graves' ophthalmopathy.

The chain has TRBV7-3 and TRBJ1-1, with a weak D call TRBD1 (6 bases). Germline lookup yields CDR1 SGHTA and CDR2 FQGTGA. CDR3 length equals 15 residues. V dropped 5 bases and J dropped 1 base, with 14 bases sitting between them. The CDR3 region is CASSPPTGGNTEAFF. The CDR3 bases are TGTGCCAGCAGCCCCCCGACAGGAGGGAACACTGAAGCTTTCTTT. The whole variable domain, filled in from reference TRBV7-3 and TRBJ1-1, reads GAGVSQTPSNKVTEKGKYVELRCDPISGHTALYWYRQSLGQGPEFLIYFQGTGAADDSGLPNDRFFAVRPEGSVSTLKIQRTERGDSAVYLCASSPPTGGNTEAFFGQGTRLTVV.

The chain has TRBV18 and TRBJ2-6; D not resolved. Germline values: CDR1 KGHSH, CDR2 LQKENI. V was cut by 6 bases and J by 2 bases, with 11 bases left in between. The CDR3 totals 15 residues. CDR3 DNA: TGTGCCAGCTCCCCGGATCATGCTGGGGCCAACGTCCTGACTTTC. It translates to CASSPDHAGANVLTF.

The chain carries TRBV6-1 and TRBJ2-1; 9 bases align to TRBD2. This CDR3 has 15 amino acids. Unmatched junction bases numbered 9, after V lost 6 bases and J lost 6 bases. The germline V gene encodes CDR1 MNHNS and CDR2 SASEGT. In DNA, the CDR3 is TGTGCCAGCAGGAGGGGCGGGGGGGAGGGCAATGAGCAGTTCTTC. It codes for CASRRGGGEGNEQFF.

The sample holds many counts of this clonotype. V is TRBV20-1 and J is TRBJ2-1, with 9 positions matching TRBD2. The CDR3 loop spans 15 amino acids. Per germline, CDR1 DFQATT and CDR2 SNEGSKA (reference sequence). With V trimmed by 4 bases and J by 5 bases, 9 bases remained unmatched. The DNA for the CDR3 is TGCAGTGCTACCTCACGGACTAGCGTTAACAATGAGCAGTTCTTC. It codes for CSATSRTSVNNEQFF.

This clonotype was seen at least ten times. This chain joins TRBV6-1 and TRBJ2-2; D remains unclear. The CDR3 runs 16 residues. The germline V and J ends were trimmed by 7 bases and 4 bases, with 19 bases remaining between them. Germline lookup yields CDR1 MNHNS and CDR2 SASEGT. The CDR3 sequence is CASTQIVGSGTGELFF. DNA for the CDR3: TGTGCCAGCACCCAGATTGTTGGGTCGGGCACCGGGGAGCTGTTTTTT.

The chain joins TRBV6-2 or TRBV6-3 to TRBJ2-1; the D is unclear. Germline-derived CDR1 and CDR2 are MNHEY and SVGEGT. There are 15 residues in the CDR3. Trimming took off 2 bases at V and 15 bases at J, with 23 bases between the two ends. DNA of the CDR3: TGTGCCAGCAGTTACCCGACGGGTGGAGTCCCCAAGCCGTTCTTC. It codes for CASSYPTGGVPKPFF.

The J gene is TRBJ2-7, the V gene TRBV7-9; 12 nucleotides align to TRBD2. The V segment lost 5 bases and the J segment 4 bases; nucleotides outside the gene matches: 9. The CDR3 covers 16 residues. Per germline, CDR1 SEHNR and CDR2 FQNEAQ (reference sequence). CDR3: CASSPTSSGGAYEQYF. Here the CDR3 DNA reads TGTGCCAGCAGCCCAACTTCTAGCGGGGGGGCGTACGAGCAGTACTTC.

The chain is built from TRBV27 and TRBJ2-2, with 16 bases aligning to TRBD2. The ends lost 7 bases at V and 6 bases at J; junction bases unmatched: 2. From germline, CDR1 is MNHEY and CDR2 SMNVEV (reference sequence). The CDR3 extends over 15 amino acids. This CDR3 reads CASTGLAGGAGELFF. In DNA, the CDR3 is TGTGCCAGCACGGGACTAGCGGGAGGGGCCGGGGAGCTGTTTTTT.